These 15 T cell receptor beta chains share one sample of origin, sequenced in a study of T cells in localized non-small cell lung cancer. Sequenced by immunoSEQ multiplex PCR; TCRdb stores in-frame clones only, minus some. The repertoire holds tens of thousands of clones, with roughly 87% as singletons. The sample consisted of peripheral blood, taken before any cancer treatment. These receptor sequences come from an older male donor with stage I squamous cell lung carcinoma.

V is TRBV7-8 and J is TRBJ2-2; D is ambiguous. Germline V CDR1 and CDR2: SGHVS, FQNEAQ. Trimming stripped 3 bases from V and 7 bases from J, with 6 bases between. The CDR3 length is 12 residues. The CDR3 nucleotides are TGTGCCAGCAGCTTCCCGGTCGGGGAGCTGTTTTTT. Encoded protein: CASSFPVGELFF.

Here the CDR3 DNA reads TGTGCCAGCAGCCAAGGGCAGGGGGATCAGCCCCAGCATTTT. It encodes CASSQGQGDQPQHF. The J gene is TRBJ1-5, the V gene TRBV7-2; TRBD1 aligns across 7 bases. The CDR3 is 14 amino acids. The ends lost 5 bases at V and 5 bases at J; junction bases unmatched: 6. Germline V lookup: CDR1 SGHTA, CDR2 FQGNSA.

V and J are TRBV5-1 and TRBJ2-5, with a weak D call TRBD1 (6 bases). The V gene lost 4 bases and the J gene lost 1 base, with 14 bases spanning the gap. CDR3 length: 15 amino acids. CDR1 and CDR2 from the germline V gene are SGHRS and YFSETQ. CDR3 DNA: TGCGCCAGCAGCCCAGTGGACAGCAGCCAAGAGACCCAGTACTTC. Translated: CASSPVDSSQETQYF.

CDR3 DNA: TGCAGCGTTGGCCGGGACGCCTACAATGAGCAGTTCTTC. It codes for CSVGRDAYNEQFF. J is TRBJ2-1 and V is TRBV29-1; D possibly matches TRBD1 or TRBD2 (5 bases each). The CDR3 contains 13 residues. V was cut by 4 bases and J by 2 bases, with 9 bases left in between. Germline CDR1 is SQVTM and CDR2 is ANQGSEA.

The gene calls are TRBV10-2 and TRBJ1-2; D not resolved. Germline CDR1 reads WSHSY; CDR2 reads SAAADI. V dropped 0 bases and J dropped 6 bases, with 11 bases sitting between them. This CDR3 has 14 residues. CDR3 coding DNA: TGCGCCAGCAGTGAGTCTGGCGGAGAAAATGGCTACACCTTC. It is translated as CASSESGGENGYTF.

The chain couples TRBV30 to TRBJ1-2; a possible D gene is TRBD1 (5 bases). Germline V gene data show CDR1 as GTSNPN and CDR2 as SVGIG (reference sequence). Trimming took off 1 base at V and 5 bases at J, with 17 bases between the two ends. This CDR3 contains 15 residues. The CDR3 bases are TGTGCCTGGAGTGGGGGGAATGGCCGGGGATATGGCTACACCTTC. It specifies CAWSGGNGRGYGYTF.

The chain joins TRBV10-3 to TRBJ1-1, with D perhaps TRBD1 (6 bases). The V gene's germline CDR1 is ENHRY and CDR2 SYGVKD. The germline V and J ends were trimmed by 4 bases and 4 bases, with 16 bases remaining between them. The CDR3 extends over 15 amino acids. The CDR3 bases are TGTGCCATCAGTGTCTTTGGGGGCGAATCCACTGAAGCTTTCTTT. Protein: CAISVFGGESTEAFF.

V and J are TRBV6-1 and TRBJ2-3, with 9 bases identical to TRBD1. CDR1 and CDR2 (germline): MNHNS, SASEGT. CDR3 length equals 15 residues. Trimming at V came to 5 bases and at J to 1 base, leaving 4 bases not matched to a gene. The CDR3 spells CASSPDRGGTDTQYF. In DNA, the CDR3 is TGTGCCAGCAGTCCTGACAGGGGGGGCACAGATACGCAGTATTTT.

The chain recombines TRBV6-1 with TRBJ2-2; D possibly matches TRBD1 or TRBD2 (5 bases each). Germline values: CDR1 MNHNS, CDR2 SASEGT. The CDR3 covers 13 residues. CDR3 residues: CVTGRANTGELFF. The CDR3 nucleotides read TGTGTCACGGGGCGGGCGAACACCGGGGAGCTGTTTTTT.

V is TRBV11-3 and J is TRBJ2-2; the D call may be TRBD1 or TRBD2 (5 bases each). The CDR3 extends over 14 amino acids. V was shortened by 5 bases and J by 2 bases, with 9 bases between the two germline ends. Germline loops: CDR1 SGHNT, CDR2 YENEEA. CDR3 sequence (DNA): TGTGCCAGCAGCAGGGGAGTTAACACCGGGGAGCTGTTTTTT. As protein: CASSRGVNTGELFF.

This chain uses TRBV9 with TRBJ2-7; weak D call: TRBD1 (6 bases). Germline V gene sequence: CDR1 SGDLS, CDR2 YYNGEE. The V end was cut by 2 bases, the J end by 6 bases, with 15 bases between. The CDR3 covers 14 residues. The CDR3 DNA is TGTGCCAGCAGCGTTGACGGCAGGGGCATCGAGCAGTACTTC. This translates into CASSVDGRGIEQYF.

V and J are TRBV19 and TRBJ1-6; 7 bases match TRBD1. The CDR3 consists of 15 residues. Germline CDR1 and CDR2: LNHDA and SQIVND (reference sequence). V lost 7 bases, J lost 7 bases, and 10 bases stayed unmatched. CDR3 sequence (DNA): TGTGCCAGTACGGACAGGACATTGAGGAATTCACCCCTCCACTTT. Amino acids: CASTDRTLRNSPLHF.

The genes are TRBV7-6 and TRBJ1-4, with 11 bases aligning to TRBD1. Germline CDR1 and CDR2: SGHVS and FNYEAQ. The V segment lost 2 bases and the J segment 5 bases; nucleotides outside the gene matches: 7. CDR3 length equals 17 residues. The chain's CDR3 is CASSLISGQGVNEKLFF. CDR3 bases: TGTGCCAGCAGCTTAATTTCGGGACAGGGGGTGAATGAAAAACTGTTTTTT.

The chain uses TRBV29-1 and TRBJ1-1, with a possible D match to TRBD1 (5 bases). The CDR3 is 13 residues long. Germline V gene data show CDR1 as SQVTM and CDR2 as ANQGSEA. Trimming left V 6 bases short and J 5 bases short, with 16 bases between. CDR3 region: CSVKSRGETEAFF. The CDR3 nucleotides read TGCAGCGTGAAAAGCCGGGGGGAGACTGAAGCTTTCTTT.

This chain uses TRBV7-2 with TRBJ2-4; D not resolved. The CDR3 loop spans 13 amino acids. V lost 5 bases and J lost 8, with 13 bases in between. Germline V gene sequence: CDR1 SGHTA, CDR2 FQGNSA. The CDR3 DNA is TGTGCCAGCAGCCAATCGACGATACACATTCAGTACTTC. Protein: CASSQSTIHIQYF. Looking up the rest from reference TRBV7-2 and TRBJ2-4 gives the full variable domain: GAGVSQSPSNKVTEKGKDVELRCDPISGHTALYWYRQSLGQGLEFLIYFQGNSAPDKSGLPSDRFSAERTGGSVSTLTIQRTQQEDSAVYLCASSQSTIHIQYFGAGTRLSVL.